A single sample gave rise to the 13 T cell receptor beta chains below, sequenced in a study of persistence of HIV-infected CD4 T cells (dated by TCRdb to about 2020). The meaning of the sample's treatment or condition label: suppressive antiretroviral therapy. Cells were stimulated with lysates of CMV-infected fibroblasts at 9 to 10 ug/mL. Nonresponding CD40L-negative CD69-negative CD45RO-high memory CD4+ T cells were sorted as memory populations depleted of antigen-responding cells. Their cognate antigens are unknown. TCRbeta repertoires were sequenced from genomic DNA with the immunoSEQ hsTCRB assay version 4 in survey mode. In TCRdb, the immuneACCESS table is reduced to in-frame sequences with V and J assigned. These tables do not hold every clone; where another copy was compared, an unresolved V gene accounts for under half, and the others remain unexplained. In this sample the table shows some 30,000 clones, about 80% of which occur a single time. The ten largest account for roughly 0.81% of the sample.

Sequencing was performed on CD4+ T cells sorted from PBMCs after roughly 20-hour stimulation, taken from a patient who received antiretroviral therapy. The sample's cell subset or site label, decoded: CD40L-CD69- CD45RO-high memory CD4 T cells not responding to CMV lysate. All receptors derive from an adult woman with HIV who was CMV-seropositive.

The chain uses TRBV6-5 and TRBJ1-3; D is unclear. The CDR3 is made up of 13 amino acids. Germline CDR1 MNHEY, CDR2 SVGAGI. Trimming removed 5 bases from V and 0 bases from J, with 5 bases in between. The CDR3 region has the DNA TGTGCCAGCAGTCGAATCTCTGGAAACACCATATATTTT. Protein: CASSRISGNTIYF.

The chain combines TRBV5-1 with TRBJ1-1, with a tentative D call TRBD1 (6 bases). Trimming took 0 bases from V and 2 from J, leaving 14 bases between them. The CDR3 extends over 16 amino acids. In germline, CDR1 is SGHRS, CDR2 YFSETQ. CDR3: CASSLAPDSRNTEAFF. Here the CDR3 DNA reads TGCGCCAGCAGCTTGGCTCCGGACAGCCGTAACACTGAAGCTTTCTTT.

The rearrangement links TRBV14 to TRBJ2-7, with 11 bases fitting TRBD1. Trimming at V came to 3 bases and at J to 6 bases, leaving 7 bases not matched to a gene. CDR1 SGHDN and CDR2 FVKESK come from the germline V gene. The CDR3 spans 15 residues. The CDR3 nucleotides read TGTGCCAGCAGCCAGAGGACAGGGGGCAGAGGCGAGCAGTACTTC. As protein: CASSQRTGGRGEQYF.

The chain has TRBV5-1 and TRBJ1-1, with D maybe TRBD1 (5 bases). The CDR3 has 14 residues. V lost 0 bases and J lost 4, with 10 bases in between. Germline V gene lookup returns CDR1 SGHRS and CDR2 YFSETQ. CDR3 nucleotides: TGCGCCAGCAGCTTGGGGCGGGGCTCCACTGAAGCTTTCTTT. It translates to CASSLGRGSTEAFF.

The CDR3 protein is CASVFPGTALNTEAFF. The CDR3 DNA reads TGTGCTAGTGTCTTTCCCGGGACAGCGCTGAACACTGAAGCTTTCTTT. The chain combines TRBV12-5 with TRBJ1-1; TRBD1 agrees at 7 bases. Losses at the gene ends were 7 bases for V and 0 bases for J; bases not matched to a gene: 11. Germline V lookup: CDR1 LGHNT, CDR2 FRNRAP. The CDR3 is 16 amino acids.

This clone was counted only a few times. The CDR3 sequence: CASRGRGTADQPQHF. Here the CDR3 DNA reads TGTGCCAGTAGAGGCCGCGGGACAGCGGATCAGCCCCAGCATTTT. The chain is built from TRBV19 and TRBJ1-5, with 7 bases identical to TRBD1. The ends lost 6 bases at V and 5 bases at J; junction bases unmatched: 10. The CDR3 consists of 15 residues. Per germline, CDR1 LNHDA and CDR2 SQIVND (reference sequence). The complete variable domain, with remaining parts taken from reference TRBV19 and TRBJ1-5, reads DGGITQSPKYLFRKEGQNVTLSCEQNLNHDAMYWYRQDPGQGLRLIYYSQIVNDFQKGDIAEGYSVSREKKESFPLTVTSAQKNPTAFYLCASRGRGTADQPQHFGDGTRLSIL.

CDR3 loop: CASSLAPGQGKMSYGYTF. CDR3 in DNA: TGTGCCAGCAGCTTAGCCCCGGGACAGGGCAAAATGAGCTATGGCTACACCTTC. The chain is built from TRBV7-6 and TRBJ1-2; the match to TRBD1 covers 9 bases. The CDR3 runs 18 residues. V trimming: 0 bases; J trimming: 4 bases; junction bases outside the gene matches: 12. The germline V gene encodes CDR1 SGHVS and CDR2 FNYEAQ.

The chain employs TRBV12-5 and TRBJ1-6, with 9 bases lining up with TRBD1. The CDR3 is 14 amino acids. The germline CDR1 and CDR2 sequences are LGHNT and FRNRAP. Trimming removed 5 bases from V and 6 bases from J; junction bases left unmatched: 2. This CDR3 is CASGPGQGNSPLHF. The CDR3 DNA reads TGTGCTAGTGGTCCGGGACAGGGTAATTCACCCCTCCACTTT.

V gene TRBV30 combines with J gene TRBJ1-2; D remains ambiguous. Germline V lookup: CDR1 GTSNPN, CDR2 SVGIG (reference sequence). V dropped 4 bases and J dropped 4 bases, with 10 bases sitting between them. The CDR3 consists of 12 residues. CDR3 bases: TGTGCCTGGACGGCCAGTGGCTATGGCTACACCTTC. It encodes CAWTASGYGYTF.

The chain combines TRBV6-5 with TRBJ1-4, with D hard to call. V was trimmed by 2 bases and J by 6 bases, leaving 7 bases between them. The length of the CDR3 is 13 residues. Per germline, CDR1 MNHEY and CDR2 SVGAGI. The CDR3 region is CASSYLGDEKLFF. Written as DNA, the CDR3 is TGTGCCAGCAGTTACCTCGGCGATGAAAAACTGTTTTTT.

This clone was observed once. The CDR3 DNA reads TGTGCTAGTGGTTTGGTACAGAGCTCCTACAATGAGCAGTTCTTC. Translation gives CASGLVQSSYNEQFF. The chain combines TRBV12-5 with TRBJ2-1, with D unresolved. The CDR3 has 15 residues. Trimming took 0 bases from V and 0 from J, leaving 6 bases between them. Germline lookup yields CDR1 LGHNT and CDR2 FRNRAP.

A few counts support this clone. V gene TRBV18 combines with J gene TRBJ1-2; tentatively, D is TRBD1 (6 bases). The CDR3 length is 15 residues. The germline V and J ends were trimmed by 3 bases and 8 bases, with 19 bases remaining between them. CDR1 and CDR2 (germline): KGHSH, LQKENI. The CDR3 is CASSPASGGREGYTF. In nucleotides, the CDR3 is TGTGCCAGCTCACCCGCCTCGGGGGGCAGGGAAGGCTACACCTTC.

The chain links TRBV3-1 (or the pseudogene TRBV3-2) to TRBJ1-4; possible D gene TRBD1, 5 bases. This CDR3 has 16 amino acids. Germline V gene sequence: CDR1 LGHDT, CDR2 YNNKEL (reference sequence). V was shortened by 4 bases and J by 0 bases, with 12 bases between the two germline ends. Written as DNA, the CDR3 is TGTGCCAGCAGCCGCCTGGCGGGGGCAACTAATGAAAAACTGTTTTTT. This encodes CASSRLAGATNEKLFF.